This TCR beta chain was obtained from a study of OX40 agonist ivuxolimab in advanced cancers. The wider study: Each patient was given ivuxolimab into a vein every 2 weeks, at 0.01 to 10 mg/kg.

Profiled with immunoSEQ multiplex PCR; TCRdb holds only in-frame clones, not every one. The repertoire has fewer than 90,000 clones, 75% to 90% of them found once; the top ten carry 0.15% to 0.2%. The sequence was collected from an adult with an advanced solid tumor such as melanoma, head and neck, liver or kidney cancer. Sequencing was performed on CD4+ or CD8+ T cells sorted from blood, taken in a trial of the OX40 agonist ivuxolimab.

CDR3 DNA sequence: TGTGCCAGCAGTGAATCCCCACGGGGGCCAACAACCTATAGCAATCAGCCCCAGCATTTT. Encoded protein: CASSESPRGPTTYSNQPQHF. The chain recombines TRBV6-4 with TRBJ1-5; tentative D call: TRBD1 (6 bases). Germline assignment: CDR1 MRHNA and CDR2 SNTAGT. Deletions cut 3 bases from V and 0 bases from J, with 24 bases between. The CDR3 totals 20 residues.